This T cell receptor (beta chain) derives from a study of T-cell reconstitution after alpha-beta-depleted transplantation in children. This clonotype was seen a handful of times. Unique molecular identifiers were used in preparing the TCRbeta library. TCRdb re-called the PCR reads with MiXCR, one entry per CDR3 protein. There are around 700,000 distinct CDR3 sequences in the sample; around 12% occur only once, and 0.79% lies in the top ten. Here the sequenced sample was PBMCs, taken before TCRalphabeta/CD19-depleted stem cell transplant. The clonotype originates from a girl aged 2 to 10 with congenital amegakaryocytic thrombocytopenia, due to receive a stem cell transplant.

Here the CDR3 reads CASSPDGGRGADTQYF. In DNA, the CDR3 is TGCGCCAGCAGCCCGGACGGCGGGAGAGGGGCAGATACGCAGTATTTT. J is TRBJ2-3 and V is TRBV5-1; TRBD2 matches at 7 bases. V was clipped by 4 bases and J by 4 bases; unmatched bases: 12. The CDR3 covers 16 residues. Per germline, CDR1 SGHRS and CDR2 YFSETQ.